The 9 T cell receptor beta chains presented below share a single source sample, sequenced in a study of regulatory and conventional T cells in RAG deficiency. Blood CD4+ CD25-low CD127-high conventional T cells supplied the genomic DNA template. Profiled with immunoSEQ multiplex PCR; TCRdb holds only in-frame clones, not every one. The sample has 40,000 to 55,000 clones; over 80% are singletons. Separately, the same data were catalogued under a study of regulatory T cells. As reported in that work: Amplification used 52 TRBV primers and 13 TRBJ primers.

Sequenced material: CD4+ effector T cells sorted from blood. These receptors were collected from a human donor in good health.

This clone is a singleton in its sample. The rearrangement joins TRBV9 to TRBJ2-2, with D perhaps TRBD2 (5 bases). The CDR3 totals 14 residues. CDR1 is SGDLS and CDR2 is YYNGEE in the germline V gene. Between the trimmed V and J ends, which lost 7 bases and 0 bases, there was a span of 10 bases. CDR3 loop: CASGEIPNTGELFF. CDR3 sequence (DNA): TGTGCCAGCGGGGAGATTCCGAACACCGGGGAGCTGTTTTTT.

This clone was seen once. This chain links TRBV9 with TRBJ2-2, with D unresolved. Between the trimmed V and J ends, which lost 0 bases and 4 bases, there was a span of 16 bases. Germline V lookup: CDR1 SGDLS, CDR2 YYNGEE. This CDR3 comprises 17 residues. CDR3 sequence reads: CASSVGGIRTTTGELFF. The CDR3 DNA reads as TGTGCCAGCAGCGTAGGTGGGATAAGGACCACCACCGGGGAGCTGTTTTTT.

This clone occurred once. This chain joins TRBV9 and TRBJ1-5; possible D gene TRBD1, 5 bases. CDR1 and CDR2 from the germline V gene are SGDLS and YYNGEE. V gave up 0 bases and J gave up 3 bases, with 7 bases separating them. This CDR3 has 14 residues. In DNA form, the CDR3 reads TGTGCCAGCAGCGTAGCGGACACCAATCAGCCCCAGCATTTT. This gives the protein CASSVADTNQPQHF.

V usage is TRBV11-3 and J usage is TRBJ2-7; 13 bases align to TRBD2. Germline V gene sequence: CDR1 SGHNT, CDR2 YENEEA. The CDR3 covers 16 residues. Germline trimming cut 4 bases from V and 5 bases from J; bases unmatched to any gene: 8. DNA of the CDR3: TGTGCCAGCAGCTCGGCCGGGACTAGCGGGATCCACGAGCAGTACTTC. It specifies CASSSAGTSGIHEQYF.

This clone was detected only once. This CDR3 is CASSSRRTDTEAFF. The CDR3 DNA sequence: TGTGCCAGCAGTTCTCGACGAACGGACACTGAAGCTTTCTTT. The rearrangement links TRBV6-5 to TRBJ1-1, with D unresolved. Trimming pared 4 bases from V and 3 bases from J, leaving 12 bases between. CDR1 and CDR2 from the germline V gene are MNHEY and SVGAGI. The CDR3 covers 14 residues.

This clone has only one observation. This sequence joins TRBV28 and TRBJ1-2, with 10 bases identical to TRBD1. J gave up 10 bases and V 2 bases, and 4 bases lay outside the gene matches. Germline lookup yields CDR1 MDHEN and CDR2 SYDVKM. CDR3 length equals 13 residues. CDR3 sequence reads: CASSLRTGGHYTF. In nucleotides, the CDR3 is TGTGCCAGCAGTTTAAGGACAGGGGGGCACTACACCTTC.

The J gene is TRBJ2-3, the V gene TRBV6-1, with 7 bases identical to TRBD1. This CDR3 region has 14 residues. After removal of 10 bases from V and 4 bases from J, the junction contained 11 bases not matched to a gene. Germline V gives CDR1 MNHNS, CDR2 SASEGT. In DNA form, the CDR3 reads TGTGCCACCAAGACAGGGTATTCGGCAGATACGCAGTATTTT. Translated, it gives CATKTGYSADTQYF.

The J gene is TRBJ2-7, the V gene TRBV11-3; D not resolved. Trimming left V 5 bases short and J 6 bases short, with 14 bases between. Germline lookup yields CDR1 SGHNT and CDR2 YENEEA. There are 13 residues in the CDR3. The CDR3 sequence is CASSGRTGPEQYF. The CDR3 bases are TGTGCCAGCAGCGGTCGAACTGGCCCCGAGCAGTACTTC.

The rearrangement links TRBV7-9 to TRBJ2-7; D tentatively reads TRBD1 or TRBD2 (6 bases each). The germline CDR1 and CDR2 sequences are SEHNR and FQNEAQ (reference sequence). With 0 bases removed from V and 1 base from J, the gap between germline ends came to 13 bases. The CDR3 runs 16 residues. The CDR3 region is CASSLAAGHTSYEQYF. CDR3 coding DNA: TGTGCCAGCAGCTTAGCCGCGGGACATACTTCCTACGAGCAGTACTTC.